This T cell receptor (beta chain) was sequenced in a study of T cell responses to AZD1222 COVID-19 vaccine. V dropped 7 bases and J dropped 0 bases, with 6 bases sitting between them. The germline CDR1 and CDR2 sequences are LGHDT and YNNKEL (reference sequence). The CDR3 is made up of 12 amino acids. Note on this clone: The antigen remains undetermined.

TCRdb's copy holds only in-frame clones and misses some; the assay was immunoSEQ multiplex PCR. The sample has about 110,000 clones, 75% to 90% seen once. Notes on the study in general: There were mostly white British donors and more females than males, and clonal diversity was possibly underestimated.

The chain couples TRBV3-1 (or the pseudogene TRBV3-2) to TRBJ1-1; D is unresolved. The sequencing used peripheral blood, collected on day 0 of AZD1222 vaccination. The receptor comes from an adult in good health. The CDR3 is CASTSMNTEAFF. The CDR3 DNA is TGTGCCAGCACCTCCATGAACACTGAAGCTTTCTTT.